This TCR beta chain was recorded in a study of T cells after yellow fever vaccination. This clonotype has a count of ten or more. TCRdb analysed the 5' RACE reads with MiXCR anew, one entry per CDR3 protein. The sample has a few hundred thousand distinct CDR3 sequences; approximately 3.9% are singletons. The V and J ends lost 0 bases and 5 bases, in that order; junction bases with no gene match: 9. Looked up from germline, CDR1 is MNHEY and CDR2 is SVGAGI. CDR3 length: 17 residues. Specimen: PBMCs, collected on the day of the yellow fever booster vaccination. The TCR originated in a man younger than 35 who received the YFV17D yellow fever vaccine. The rearrangement uses TRBV6-5 and TRBJ2-5, with 10 positions matching TRBD2. The chain's CDR3 is CASSYSQRGGRRETQYF. CDR3 in DNA: TGTGCCAGCAGTTACTCCCAGCGGGGGGGCCGTAGGGAGACCCAGTACTTC.